The T cell receptor (beta chain) described here comes from a study of blood T cells in healthy people across ages. Through a sample-barcoded 5' primer and a J-beta primer mix, a second PCR was run for roughly 7 to 11 cycles. From the 5' RACE reads, TCRdb called clonotypes with MiXCR, one entry per CDR3 protein. The sample has hundreds of thousands of distinct CDR3 sequences; 45% to 65% are singletons. CDR3 length: 15 amino acids. Germline CDR1 is SGHRS and CDR2 is YFSETQ. V gave up 4 bases and J gave up 3 bases, with 16 bases separating them. The J gene is TRBJ1-1, the V gene TRBV5-1, with D perhaps matching TRBD1 (5 bases). The specimen was blood. The clonotype was recovered from a man in his sixties in good health. This CDR3 is CASSLRGGRYTEAFF. The CDR3 nucleotides read TGCGCCAGCAGCCTCCGGGGGGGGAGGTACACTGAAGCTTTCTTT.